This entry lists 2 T cell receptor beta chains sequenced from one sample in a study of blood T cell repertoires in COVID-19. Produced via immunoSEQ multiplex PCR; TCRdb's table is partial and in-frame only. The sample lists 250,000 to 350,000 clones; 89% were seen once. The specimen sequenced was peripheral blood. The origin of the receptors is a woman aged 60 to 75 with acute or convalescent COVID-19.

The V call is TRBV7-6, the J call TRBJ2-1; a possible D gene is TRBD2 (5 bases). Germline CDR1 and CDR2: SGHVS and FNYEAQ. V dropped 2 bases and J dropped 7 bases, with 6 bases sitting between them. This CDR3 has 12 residues. In DNA form, the CDR3 reads TGTGCCAGCAGCTTACGGGGAAATGAGCAGTTCTTC. Its translation is CASSLRGNEQFF.

DNA for the CDR3: TGCGCCAGCAGCCTGGACAGGGGCGACGAGACCCAGTACTTC. It encodes CASSLDRGDETQYF. This chain uses TRBV5-1 with TRBJ2-5; 9 positions agree with TRBD1. The CDR3 totals 14 residues. V lost 4 bases and J lost 5; bases outside the gene matches: 6. Germline-derived CDR1 and CDR2 are SGHRS and YFSETQ.